This T cell receptor beta chain was captured by sequencing in a study of pediatric ulcerative colitis. Produced via immunoSEQ multiplex PCR; TCRdb's table is partial and in-frame only. This table has more than 10,000 clones, about 74% appearing once. CDR3 length: 14 amino acids. Per the germline V gene, CDR1 is SNHLY and CDR2 is FYNNEI. Trimming left V 4 bases short and J 2 bases short, with 12 bases between. This clone was recorded a few times. One to two pinch biopsies were taken from the rectum during colonoscopy. The chain has TRBV2 and TRBJ2-7; either TRBD1 or TRBD2 may fit D (5 bases each). Material: gut tissue. The source is a boy aged 5-17 years who was a control in a study of pediatric ulcerative colitis. In nucleotides, the CDR3 is TGTGCCAGCAGTGGGGGGTTCGGGCCCTACGAGCAGTACTTC. Its protein is CASSGGFGPYEQYF.